These 28 T cell receptor beta chains were all obtained from the same sample, sequenced in a study of blood T cell repertoires in COVID-19. Some clones are missing from TCRdb's copy, which holds only in-frame ones; the method was immunoSEQ multiplex PCR. The sample has some 360,000 clones; roughly 86% are singletons. Sequenced: peripheral blood. All receptors come from a woman in her fifties or sixties with COVID-19, enrolled during active disease.

The chain is built from TRBV4-1 and TRBJ2-1; D possibly corresponds to TRBD1 (6 bases). Deletions cut 0 bases from V and 8 bases from J, with 8 bases between. The germline V gene encodes CDR1 MGHRA and CDR2 YSYEKL. The CDR3 runs 13 residues. The CDR3 loop reads CASSQDRGYEQFF. DNA of the CDR3: TGCGCCAGCAGCCAAGACAGGGGTTATGAGCAGTTCTTC.

This sequence joins TRBV15 and TRBJ1-5; TRBD1 agrees at 7 bases. CDR1 is LNHNV, CDR2 YYDKDF, per germline (reference sequence). This CDR3 contains 15 residues. Trimming cost V 5 bases and J 6 bases; bases outside gene matches: 10. CDR3 in amino acids: CATSALTGVGQPQHF. DNA of the CDR3: TGTGCCACCAGCGCGCTTACAGGGGTAGGTCAGCCCCAGCATTTT.

The chain uses TRBV15 and TRBJ2-1, with unresolved D. V was pared by 1 base and J by 4 bases, with 5 bases between. This CDR3 is 13 amino acids long. CDR1 LNHNV and CDR2 YYDKDF come from the germline V gene (reference sequence). The CDR3 DNA is TGTGCCACCAGCAGAGTCCTTTACAATGAGCAGTTCTTC. Translation: CATSRVLYNEQFF.

J is TRBJ2-7 and V is TRBV11-2; no definite D call. Germline V gives CDR1 SGHAT, CDR2 FQNNGV. V gave up 3 bases and J gave up 5 bases, with 11 bases separating them. The CDR3 length is 13 residues. The CDR3 loop reads CASSFGSPHEQYF. The CDR3 nucleotides read TGTGCCAGCAGCTTCGGTTCGCCCCACGAGCAGTACTTC.

The rearrangement links TRBV6-5 to TRBJ2-7; D perhaps matches TRBD1 (5 bases). Germline V CDR1 and CDR2: MNHEY, SVGAGI. Trimming took 7 bases from V and 6 from J, leaving 10 bases between them. The CDR3 extends over 11 amino acids. The CDR3 loop is CASKAGPEQYF. Written as DNA, the CDR3 is TGTGCCAGCAAAGCAGGGCCCGAGCAGTACTTC.

The gene calls are TRBV7-8 and TRBJ1-2; 7 bases agree with TRBD1. Looked up from germline, CDR1 is SGHVS and CDR2 is FQNEAQ. J was trimmed by 8 bases and V by 0 bases; bases with no gene match: 9. The CDR3 loop spans 15 amino acids. The CDR3 DNA is TGTGCCAGCAGCTTAGCAGCAGGGGGATCTGTGGGCTACACCTTC. This sequence encodes CASSLAAGGSVGYTF.

The chain employs TRBV5-6 and TRBJ1-2; D is unresolved. Germline CDR1 and CDR2: SGHDT and YYEEEE. V was cut by 0 bases and J by 5 bases, with 14 bases left in between. This CDR3 has 15 amino acids. The CDR3 sequence: CASSLGAATPYGYTF. CDR3 DNA sequence: TGTGCCAGCAGCTTGGGGGCAGCCACCCCATATGGCTACACCTTC.

This chain joins TRBV19 and TRBJ2-7; D is perhaps TRBD1 (6 bases). This CDR3 has 14 amino acids. Germline CDR1 LNHDA, CDR2 SQIVND (reference sequence). V gave up 1 base and J gave up 4 bases, with 11 bases separating them. The CDR3 DNA reads TGTGCCAGTAGTATAGTTGGGGGCCAGTACGAGCAGTACTTC. The encoded protein is CASSIVGGQYEQYF. The full variable domain, in which reference TRBV19 and TRBJ2-7 provide the parts outside the CDR3, is DGGITQSPKYLFRKEGQNVTLSCEQNLNHDAMYWYRQDPGQGLRLIYYSQIVNDFQKGDIAEGYSVSREKKESFPLTVTSAQKNPTAFYLCASSIVGGQYEQYFGPGTRLTVT.

The chain employs TRBV28 and TRBJ1-2; D perhaps matches TRBD1 (6 bases). From germline, CDR1 is MDHEN and CDR2 SYDVKM. Trimming shortened V by 3 bases and J by 10 bases, and 15 bases separated the two germline ends. This CDR3 has 13 amino acids. The CDR3 coding sequence is TGTGCCAGCAGTTTGGGCAGGGGAATCGACTACACCTTC. Translated: CASSLGRGIDYTF.

The V call is TRBV9, the J call TRBJ2-2; 8 bases are shared with TRBD2. Germline CDR1 is SGDLS and CDR2 is YYNGEE. This CDR3 comprises 16 residues. Unmatched junction bases numbered 3, after V lost 1 base and J lost 1 base. The chain's CDR3 is CASSVTSGLNTGELFF. In DNA, the CDR3 is TGTGCCAGCAGCGTAACTAGCGGCCTGAACACCGGGGAGCTGTTTTTT.

Of note for this clone: This same CDR3 is encoded by further DNA sequences in the sample. The chain has TRBV12-3 or TRBV12-4 and TRBJ1-3; 8 bases are a match to TRBD1. The CDR3 runs 13 residues. Trimming took 5 bases from V and 3 from J; bases not matched to a gene: 0. The CDR3 sequence: CASSGTGGNTIYF. The CDR3 DNA is TGTGCCAGCAGTGGGACAGGTGGAAACACCATATATTTT.

The CDR3 DNA is TGTGCCAGCAGTGACCCTGGGGGGTTCTCAGATACGCAGTATTTT. It codes for CASSDPGGFSDTQYF. The J gene is TRBJ2-3, the V gene TRBV2, with a tentative D call TRBD2 (6 bases). Between the trimmed V and J ends, which lost 3 bases and 4 bases, there was a span of 14 bases. The CDR3 is 15 amino acids. The germline CDR1 and CDR2 sequences are SNHLY and FYNNEI.

The rearrangement joins TRBV6-5 to TRBJ1-4, with no clear D. Germline-derived CDR1 and CDR2 are MNHEY and SVGAGI. This CDR3 comprises 16 residues. Trimming left V 1 base short and J 0 bases short, with 9 bases between. Here the CDR3 reads CASSYFGGATNEKLFF. The DNA of the CDR3 is TGTGCCAGCAGTTACTTCGGCGGAGCAACTAATGAAAAACTGTTTTTT.

This clone was counted a few times. The rearrangement links TRBV19 to TRBJ1-6, with TRBD1 matching 8 bases. J was trimmed by 4 bases and V by 10 bases; bases with no gene match: 9. Germline V lookup: CDR1 LNHDA, CDR2 SQIVND (reference sequence). The CDR3 consists of 15 residues. The CDR3: CATTTGGTYNSPLHF. The CDR3 DNA sequence: TGTGCCACCACAACAGGGGGTACATATAATTCACCCCTCCACTTT.

The chain carries TRBV10-3 and TRBJ1-3, with no clear D. The germline V gene encodes CDR1 ENHRY and CDR2 SYGVKD. The CDR3 sequence is 11 residues long. The ends were cut back, 8 bases at V and 2 bases at J, with 4 bases in the middle. CDR3 coding DNA: TGTGCCATCGGGCCTGGAAACACCATATATTTT. Protein sequence: CAIGPGNTIYF.

The chain combines TRBV4-1 with TRBJ2-7; perhaps TRBD2 as D (6 bases). Between the trimmed V and J ends, which lost 0 bases and 3 bases, there was a span of 9 bases. The CDR3 runs to 14 residues. Germline V gives CDR1 MGHRA, CDR2 YSYEKL. The CDR3 region has the DNA TGCGCCAGCAGCCAAGAGGCGGGGTTCTACGAGCAGTACTTC. Protein product: CASSQEAGFYEQYF.

The chain combines TRBV23-1 with TRBJ1-6; possibly TRBD1 for D (5 bases). TRBV23-1 is placed among ORFs of uncertain function. V was shortened by 7 bases and J by 14 bases, with 24 bases between the two germline ends. The CDR3 runs 15 residues. This CDR3 reads CASTDGTRVGITLHF. CDR3 sequence (DNA): TGCGCCAGCACCGACGGGACTCGCGTAGGAATCACCCTCCACTTT.

The chain is built from TRBV2 and TRBJ2-4; 9 bases agree with TRBD1. In germline, CDR1 is SNHLY, CDR2 FYNNEI. The length of the CDR3 is 15 residues. Trimming cost V 5 bases and J 3 bases; bases outside gene matches: 5. Written as DNA, the CDR3 is TGTGCCAGCAGTCTGCTGACAGGGGGCAAAAACATTCAGTACTTC. Translation: CASSLLTGGKNIQYF.

This clone has only a few counts. J is TRBJ2-2 and V is TRBV9, with D maybe TRBD1 (6 bases). Germline CDR1 SGDLS, CDR2 YYNGEE. Trimming took 4 bases from V and 2 from J, leaving 15 bases between them. The CDR3 is 16 amino acids. The CDR3 here is CASSPRYRANTGELFF. The CDR3, as DNA: TGTGCCAGCAGCCCCCGATACAGGGCTAACACCGGGGAGCTGTTTTTT.

V is TRBV30 and J is TRBJ1-5; D ambiguous. Trimming cost V 1 base and J 0 bases, with 7 bases left between them. CDR3 length: 14 residues. The germline V gene has CDR1 GTSNPN and CDR2 SVGIG (reference sequence). The CDR3 DNA reads as TGTGCCTGGAGTGGTTACAATAGCAATCAGCCCCAGCATTTT. This gives the protein CAWSGYNSNQPQHF. The entire variable domain, with the rest obtained from reference TRBV30 and TRBJ1-5, is as follows: SQTIHQWPATLVQPVGSPLSLECTVEGTSNPNLYWYRQAAGRGLQLLFYSVGIGQISSEVPQNLSASRPQDRQFILSSKKLLLSDSGFYLCAWSGYNSNQPQHFGDGTRLSIL.

J is TRBJ2-7 and V is TRBV19; 8 bases are shared with TRBD2. This CDR3 is 14 amino acids long. Trimming cost V 11 bases and J 5 bases; bases outside gene matches: 14. Germline CDR1 is LNHDA and CDR2 is SQIVND (reference sequence). The CDR3 region has the DNA TGTGCCGTCGGGGGGGGCCTCCCTCGGGACGAGCAGTACTTC. Residues: CAVGGGLPRDEQYF.

The V gene is TRBV30, the J gene TRBJ1-1; 7 nucleotides agree with TRBD1. Germline V gives CDR1 GTSNPN, CDR2 SVGIG (reference sequence). V shed 7 bases, J shed 4 bases, and the junction held 9 bases outside the gene matches. The CDR3 covers 13 residues. The CDR3: CALAGTVLTEAFF. The CDR3 coding sequence is TGTGCCTTAGCCGGGACAGTGCTCACTGAAGCTTTCTTT.

This clone was seen only once. The chain recombines TRBV7-9 with TRBJ1-4, with a weak D call TRBD1 (6 bases). The V gene's germline CDR1 is SEHNR and CDR2 FQNEAQ (reference sequence). With 5 bases removed from V and 8 bases from J, the gap between germline ends came to 18 bases. This CDR3 region has 15 residues. CDR3 sequence reads: CASSVNRDLYEKLFF. The CDR3 nucleotides read TGTGCCAGCAGCGTGAACAGGGACCTATACGAAAAACTGTTTTTT.

The chain uses TRBV6-5 and TRBJ2-3; TRBD1 matches 8 bases. Germline assignment: CDR1 MNHEY and CDR2 SVGAGI. The CDR3 contains 14 residues. The V segment lost 10 bases and the J segment 6 bases; nucleotides outside the gene matches: 12. CDR3 residues: CATRDRSFFDTQYF. CDR3 sequence (DNA): TGTGCCACCAGGGACAGGAGTTTTTTCGATACGCAGTATTTT.

The gene calls are TRBV14 and TRBJ1-6; perhaps TRBD1 as D (5 bases). Germline CDR1 and CDR2: SGHDN and FVKESK. V lost 1 base to trimming and J lost 6 bases, with 13 bases between them. The CDR3 is 16 amino acids. The CDR3 DNA reads TGTGCCAGCAGCCAAGTGGGGGGGTGGGGTAATTCACCCCTCCACTTT. The encoded protein is CASSQVGGWGNSPLHF.

The V gene is TRBV6-4, the J gene TRBJ1-6; TRBD1 agrees at 8 bases. The CDR3 has 16 residues. Germline trimming cut 5 bases from V and 10 bases from J; bases unmatched to any gene: 13. Germline CDR1 is MRHNA and CDR2 is SNTAGT. CDR3 region: CASSQTGQGENSPLHF. The CDR3 nucleotides are TGTGCCAGCAGTCAAACCGGACAGGGAGAAAACTCACCCCTCCACTTT.

This chain joins TRBV10-2 and TRBJ2-3; 7 bases map to TRBD2. Germline trimming cut 6 bases from V and 2 bases from J; bases unmatched to any gene: 5. Looked up from germline, CDR1 is WSHSY and CDR2 is SAAADI. The CDR3 is 14 residues long. CDR3 nucleotide sequence: TGCGCCAGCAGCGGAGCGGGGCCCACAGATACGCAGTATTTT. Protein sequence: CASSGAGPTDTQYF.

The rearrangement links TRBV5-1 to TRBJ2-1; D is undetermined. The V end lost 1 base, the J end lost 1 base, and 12 bases lay between the germline ends. The germline V gene encodes CDR1 SGHRS and CDR2 YFSETQ. The CDR3 has 16 residues. In DNA form, the CDR3 reads TGCGCCAGCAGCTTGATCGGTAGTACGTCCTACAATGAGCAGTTCTTC. This codes for CASSLIGSTSYNEQFF.